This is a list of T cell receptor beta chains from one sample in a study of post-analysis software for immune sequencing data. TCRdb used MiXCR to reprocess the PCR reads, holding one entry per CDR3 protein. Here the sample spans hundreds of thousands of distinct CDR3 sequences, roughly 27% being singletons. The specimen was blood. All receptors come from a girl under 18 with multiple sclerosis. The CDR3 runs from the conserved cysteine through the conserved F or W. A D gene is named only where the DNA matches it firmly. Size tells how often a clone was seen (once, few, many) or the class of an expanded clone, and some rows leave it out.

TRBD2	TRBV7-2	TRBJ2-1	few	TGTGCCAGCAGCCTACCCTCGGGGCTAGCGGGATACAATGAGCAGTTCTTC	CASSLPSGLAGYNEQFF
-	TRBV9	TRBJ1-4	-	TGTGCCAGCAGCGTAGGAGATGACGGTTATAATGAAAAACTGTTTTTT	CASSVGDDGYNEKLFF
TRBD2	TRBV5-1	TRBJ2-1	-	TGCGCCAGCAGCCCCTGGGGGGGGAACAATGAGCAGTTCTTC	CASSPWGGNNEQFF
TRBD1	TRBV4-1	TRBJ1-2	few	TGCGCCAGCAGCCGAACCGGGACAGGGGCTAACTATGGCTACACCTTC	CASSRTGTGANYGYTF
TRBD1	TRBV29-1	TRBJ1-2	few	TGCAGCGCTCGGATTGACAGGGATAACTATGGCTACACCTTC	CSARIDRDNYGYTF
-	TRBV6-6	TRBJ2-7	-	TGTGCCAGCAGTCCAATGGCGGCAGTTCGGTACGAGCAGTACTTC	CASSPMAAVRYEQYF
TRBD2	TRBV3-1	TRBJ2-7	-	TGTGCCAGCAGCCAGGAGGGGACTAGCCGGAGGGACGAGCAGTACTTC	CASSQEGTSRRDEQYF
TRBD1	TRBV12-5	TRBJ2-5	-	TGTGCTAGTGGGCTGGGACAGCAAGAGACCCAGTACTTC	CASGLGQQETQYF
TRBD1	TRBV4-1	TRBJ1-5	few	TGCGCCAGCAGCCAACCGGGACAGGGTGTCTGGCCCCAGCATTTT	CASSQPGQGVWPQHF
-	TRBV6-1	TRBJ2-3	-	TGTGCCAGCAGTGAAGCGGCCTACAGCACAGATACGCAGTATTTT	CASSEAAYSTDTQYF
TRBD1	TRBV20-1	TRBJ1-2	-	TGCAGTGCTAGAGGCCGTAGGGGGCGAGATATCGGCTACACCTTC	CSARGRRGRDIGYTF
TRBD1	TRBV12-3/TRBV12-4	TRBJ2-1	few	TGTGCCAGCAGTTTTGAACAGACAGGGCTTGGTGGTGAGCAGTTCTTC	CASSFEQTGLGGEQFF
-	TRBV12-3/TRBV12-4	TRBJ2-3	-	TGTGCCAGCAGTTTAGAAGCTACGCAGTATTTT	CASSLEATQYF
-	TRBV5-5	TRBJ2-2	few	TGTGCCAGCAGCCCTATATCGGACAGTGCGAACACCGGGGAGCTGTTTTTT	CASSPISDSANTGELFF
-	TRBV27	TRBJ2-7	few	TGTGCCAGCAGTTTAGCGGGTCTAGCGTACGAGCAGTACTTC	CASSLAGLAYEQYF
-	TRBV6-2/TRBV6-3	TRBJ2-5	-	TGTGCCAGCAGTGACAAATTTACAGGGTTCCAAGAGACCCAGTACTTC	CASSDKFTGFQETQYF
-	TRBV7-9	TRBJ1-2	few	TGTGCCAGCAGCTTAGCGCGGGCAACAGCCTATGGCTACACCTTC	CASSLARATAYGYTF
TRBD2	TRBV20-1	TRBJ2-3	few	TGCAGTTCAGCGGGAGTGACAGATACGCAGTATTTT	CSSAGVTDTQYF
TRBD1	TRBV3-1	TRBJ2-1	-	TGTGCCAGCAGCCATCATTCGGGACAGCTATCTGCCTCCTACAATGAGCAGTTCTTC	CASSHHSGQLSASYNEQFF
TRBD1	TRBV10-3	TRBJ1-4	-	TGTGCCATCAGCCGAGGACAGGGCGCAACTAATGAAAAACTGTTTTTT	CAISRGQGATNEKLFF
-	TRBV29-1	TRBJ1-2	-	TGCAGCGTGGAAGATTTGGGAGTGGGCGGCTACACCTTC	CSVEDLGVGGYTF
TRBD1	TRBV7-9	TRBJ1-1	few	TGTGCCAGCAGCTGGACAGGTAAAGAAGCTTTCTTT	CASSWTGKEAFF
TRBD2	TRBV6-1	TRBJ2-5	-	TGTGCCAGCAGACCCGGGACTAGGGGCAATCAAGAGACCCAGTACTTC	CASRPGTRGNQETQYF
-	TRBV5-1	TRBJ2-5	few	TGCGCCAGCAGCTCGAACAGGGAAGAGACCCAGTACTTC	CASSSNREETQYF
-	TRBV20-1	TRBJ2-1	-	TGCAGTGCCGATCCTTGGGGACACCCGACATGGGGTTCCTACAATGAGCAGTTCTTC	CSADPWGHPTWGSYNEQFF
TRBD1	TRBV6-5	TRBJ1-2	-	TGTGCCAGCAGACGAGGGACAGGGGCCACCTTTGGAGGCTACACCTTC	CASRRGTGATFGGYTF
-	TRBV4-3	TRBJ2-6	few	TGCGCCAGCAGCCCACGGGACGGATTCTCTGGGGCCAACGTCCTGACTTTC	CASSPRDGFSGANVLTF
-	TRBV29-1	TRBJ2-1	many	TGCAGCGTCGCTCCGGGGAATGAGCAGTTCTTC	CSVAPGNEQFF
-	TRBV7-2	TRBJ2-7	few	TGTGCCAGCAGCTTAGATACTTGGTCAGGGAACTACGAGCAGTACTTC	CASSLDTWSGNYEQYF
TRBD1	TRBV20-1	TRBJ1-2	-	TGCAGTGTTAGAGATCCCGACAGGGTCTATGGCTACACCTTC	CSVRDPDRVYGYTF
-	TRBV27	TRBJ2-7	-	TGTGCCAGCCAACGGCCCGGGTTCACCTACGAGCAGTACTTC	CASQRPGFTYEQYF
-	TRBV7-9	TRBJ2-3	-	TGTGCCAGCAGCTTAGTGGGCTTAGGTCCGTATTTT	CASSLVGLGPYF
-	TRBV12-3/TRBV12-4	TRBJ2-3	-	TGTGCCAGCAGTTTAACCCCCCGGGGGGCGAAGGATACGCAGTATTTT	CASSLTPRGAKDTQYF
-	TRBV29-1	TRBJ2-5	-	TGCAGCGCGACTCCCGTCAATGAGCAGTACTTC	CSATPVNEQYF
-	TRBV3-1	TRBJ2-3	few	TGTGCCAGCAGCCGACACGGACAGCGGGGAATGGCGGATACGCAGTATTTT	CASSRHGQRGMADTQYF
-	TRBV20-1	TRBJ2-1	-	TGCAGTGCTACCGGTCGGGCCGGCTCCTACAATGAGCAGTTCTTC	CSATGRAGSYNEQFF
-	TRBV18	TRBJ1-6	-	TGTGCCAGCTCACCGGTGTTGGGGGGGACCAATTCACCCCTCCACTTT	CASSPVLGGTNSPLHF